Detailed here is one T cell receptor (beta chain). The length of the CDR3 is 16 residues. Germline loops: CDR1 MGHRA, CDR2 YSYEKL. V trimming: 0 bases; J trimming: 6 bases; junction bases outside the gene matches: 8. This sample was taken from a study of blood T cells in healthy people across ages. With a J-beta primer mix and a sample-barcoded 5' primer, a second PCR ran about 7 to 11 cycles. Via MiXCR, TCRdb re-called the 5' RACE reads, giving one row per CDR3 protein. The sample carries 700,000 to 800,000 distinct CDR3 sequences, roughly 41% recorded once. The receptor's source is a woman aged 55 to 70 in good health. The material sequenced was blood. The chain carries TRBV4-1 and TRBJ1-5; 7 nucleotides match TRBD1. DNA of the CDR3: TGCGCCAGCAGCCAAGATCGTAGGGGGCTAGGTCAGCCCCAGCATTTT. Its protein is CASSQDRRGLGQPQHF.